This passage covers 8 T cell receptor beta chains from one sample sequenced in a study of response to subunit inactivated influenza vaccine. TCRdb reprocessed the RT-PCR reads via MiXCR and lists one record per CDR3 protein. The profile covers 630,000 or so distinct CDR3 sequences, with 15% to 17% appearing a single time and 11% taken by the ten largest. This material consisted of PBMCs from blood, taken 11 to 12 days after vaccination. These receptors were obtained from a man between 45 and 60 years old who received an inactivated influenza vaccine.

The rearrangement joins TRBV29-1 to TRBJ2-6; a possible D gene is TRBD1 (5 bases). The V gene lost 3 bases and the J gene lost 0 bases, with 15 bases spanning the gap. There are 17 residues in the CDR3. Germline CDR1 and CDR2: SQVTM and ANQGSEA. DNA for the CDR3: TGCAGCGTTGAGTCAAGGGGAAGTCCCTCTGGGGCCAACGTCCTGACTTTC. It is translated as CSVESRGSPSGANVLTF.

This clonotype was seen at least ten times. The chain joins TRBV27 to TRBJ2-3, with 7 bases matching TRBD2. The CDR3 runs to 14 residues. V lost 5 bases, J lost 5 bases, and 7 bases stayed unmatched. Germline-derived CDR1 and CDR2 are MNHEY and SMNVEV (reference sequence). The CDR3 DNA sequence: TGTGCCAGCAGTCTAAGCGGGGTCGGAGATACGCAGTATTTT. As protein: CASSLSGVGDTQYF.

There are a few counts of this clonotype. V gene TRBV4-2 combines with J gene TRBJ2-7; D is possibly TRBD1 or TRBD2 (5 bases each). V lost 4 bases and J lost 4, with 17 bases in between. Germline CDR1 is LGHNA and CDR2 is YNFKEQ. CDR3 length: 15 residues. This CDR3 reads CASSPGTRRVYEQYF. In nucleotides, the CDR3 is TGTGCCAGCAGCCCCGGGACCCGCCGAGTTTACGAGCAGTACTTC.

The chain couples TRBV6-5 to TRBJ1-1, with D possibly matching TRBD1 (5 bases). Germline lookup yields CDR1 MNHEY and CDR2 SVGAGI. The V gene lost 11 bases and the J gene lost 5 bases, with 15 bases spanning the gap. The CDR3 runs to 12 residues. The CDR3 DNA reads TGTGCCGCCCGGGACCCGGGGACTGAAGCTTTCTTT. As protein: CAARDPGTEAFF.

The chain joins TRBV7-2 to TRBJ2-5; unclear D gene. The V end lost 1 base, the J end lost 7 bases, and 7 bases lay between the germline ends. Germline values: CDR1 SGHTA, CDR2 FQGNSA. CDR3 length: 12 amino acids. The CDR3 DNA follows: TGTGCCAGCAGCTTAGGTTGGGGGACCCAGTACTTC. Its translation: CASSLGWGTQYF.

This clonotype was seen just once. V is TRBV12-3 or TRBV12-4 and J is TRBJ2-5; 7 bases fit TRBD2. The CDR3 extends over 15 amino acids. With 6 bases clipped from V and 1 base from J, the junction kept 8 bases outside the gene matches. CDR3 amino acids: CASSPPAGLQETQYF. In DNA form, the CDR3 reads TGTGCCAGCAGCCCACCAGCGGGACTCCAAGAGACCCAGTACTTC.

This clonotype was counted between two and nine times. The rearrangement uses TRBV11-1 and TRBJ2-2; 9 bases are shared with TRBD1. Trimming cost V 4 bases and J 5 bases; bases outside gene matches: 14. The germline CDR1 and CDR2 sequences are SGHAT and FQDESV (reference sequence). The CDR3 is 18 residues long. CDR3 sequence: CASSSDLGQGFETGELFF. Written as DNA, the CDR3 is TGTGCCAGCAGCTCGGACCTGGGACAGGGTTTCGAAACCGGGGAGCTGTTTTTT.

This chain joins TRBV7-9 and TRBJ2-3, with 8 bases lining up with TRBD2. With 5 bases clipped from V and 3 bases from J, the junction kept 7 bases outside the gene matches. Per germline, CDR1 SEHNR and CDR2 FQNEAQ (reference sequence). The CDR3 has 15 residues. The CDR3 sequence: CASSSGGLATDTQYF. The DNA of the CDR3 is TGTGCCAGCAGCAGCGGGGGCCTAGCGACAGATACGCAGTATTTT.